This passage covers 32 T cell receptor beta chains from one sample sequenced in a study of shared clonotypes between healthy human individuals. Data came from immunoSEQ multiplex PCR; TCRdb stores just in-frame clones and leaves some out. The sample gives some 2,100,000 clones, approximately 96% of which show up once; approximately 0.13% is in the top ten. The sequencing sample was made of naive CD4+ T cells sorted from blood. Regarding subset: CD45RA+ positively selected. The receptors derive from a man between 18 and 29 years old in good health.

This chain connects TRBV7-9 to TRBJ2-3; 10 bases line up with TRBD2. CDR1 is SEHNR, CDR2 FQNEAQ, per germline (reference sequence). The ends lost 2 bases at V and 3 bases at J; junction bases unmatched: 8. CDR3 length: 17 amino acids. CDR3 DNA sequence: TGTGCCAGCAGCTTACGAGCCAGCGGGAGGGCAACAGATACGCAGTATTTT. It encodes CASSLRASGRATDTQYF.

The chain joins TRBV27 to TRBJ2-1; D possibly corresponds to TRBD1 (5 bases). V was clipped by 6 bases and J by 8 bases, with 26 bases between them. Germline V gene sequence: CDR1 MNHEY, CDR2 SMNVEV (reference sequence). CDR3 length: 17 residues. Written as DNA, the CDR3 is TGTGCCAGCAGGCCAATTCCAGGGATCCAAGTGGTCCATGAGCAGTTCTTC. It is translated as CASRPIPGIQVVHEQFF.

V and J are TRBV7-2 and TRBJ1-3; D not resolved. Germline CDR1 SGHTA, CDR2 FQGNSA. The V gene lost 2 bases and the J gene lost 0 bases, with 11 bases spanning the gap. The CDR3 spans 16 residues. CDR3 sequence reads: CASSLSGRSSGNTIYF. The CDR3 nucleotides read TGTGCCAGCAGCTTAAGCGGACGGAGCTCTGGAAACACCATATATTTT. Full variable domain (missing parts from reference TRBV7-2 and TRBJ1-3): GAGVSQSPSNKVTEKGKDVELRCDPISGHTALYWYRQSLGQGLEFLIYFQGNSAPDKSGLPSDRFSAERTGGSVSTLTIQRTQQEDSAVYLCASSLSGRSSGNTIYFGEGSWLTVV.

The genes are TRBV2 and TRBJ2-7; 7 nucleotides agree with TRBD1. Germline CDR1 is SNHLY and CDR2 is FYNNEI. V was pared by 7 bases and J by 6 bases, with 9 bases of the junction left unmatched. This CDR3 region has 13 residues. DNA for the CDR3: TGTGCCAGCATGAGAGGGGGCTCTACCGAGCAGTACTTC. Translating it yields CASMRGGSTEQYF. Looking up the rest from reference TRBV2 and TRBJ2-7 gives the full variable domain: EPEVTQTPSHQVTQMGQEVILRCVPISNHLYFYWYRQILGQKVEFLVSFYNNEISEKSEIFDDQFSVERPDGSNFTLKIRSTKLEDSAMYFCASMRGGSTEQYFGPGTRLTVT.

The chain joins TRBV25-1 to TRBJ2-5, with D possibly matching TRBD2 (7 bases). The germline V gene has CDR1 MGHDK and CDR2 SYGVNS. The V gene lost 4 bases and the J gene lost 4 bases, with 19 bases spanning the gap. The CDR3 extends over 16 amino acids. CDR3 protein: CASSVLGGGSGETQYF. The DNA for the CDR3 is TGTGCCAGCAGTGTGCTAGGGGGGGGCAGCGGAGAGACCCAGTACTTC.

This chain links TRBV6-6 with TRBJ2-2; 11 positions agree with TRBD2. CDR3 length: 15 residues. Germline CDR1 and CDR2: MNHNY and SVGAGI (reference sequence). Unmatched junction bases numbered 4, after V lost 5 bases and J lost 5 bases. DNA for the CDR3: TGTGCCAGCAGTACTAGCGGGAGTGGGACCGGGGAGCTGTTTTTT. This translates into CASSTSGSGTGELFF.

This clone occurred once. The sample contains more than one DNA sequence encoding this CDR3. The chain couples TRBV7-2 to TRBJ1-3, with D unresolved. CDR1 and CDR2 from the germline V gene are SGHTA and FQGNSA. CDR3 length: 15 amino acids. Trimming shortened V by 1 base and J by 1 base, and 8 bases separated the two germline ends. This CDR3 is CASSLVVGSGNTIYF. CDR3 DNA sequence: TGTGCCAGCAGCTTAGTTGTGGGTTCTGGAAACACCATATATTTT. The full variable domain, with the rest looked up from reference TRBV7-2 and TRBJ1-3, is GAGVSQSPSNKVTEKGKDVELRCDPISGHTALYWYRQSLGQGLEFLIYFQGNSAPDKSGLPSDRFSAERTGGSVSTLTIQRTQQEDSAVYLCASSLVVGSGNTIYFGEGSWLTVV.

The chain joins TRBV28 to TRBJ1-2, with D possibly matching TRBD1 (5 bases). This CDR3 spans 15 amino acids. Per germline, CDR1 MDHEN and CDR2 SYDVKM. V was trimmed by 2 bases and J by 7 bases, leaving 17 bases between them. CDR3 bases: TGTGCCAGCAGTTTAAGGGGAGGGGCGGCCCGTGGCTACACCTTC. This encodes CASSLRGGAARGYTF.

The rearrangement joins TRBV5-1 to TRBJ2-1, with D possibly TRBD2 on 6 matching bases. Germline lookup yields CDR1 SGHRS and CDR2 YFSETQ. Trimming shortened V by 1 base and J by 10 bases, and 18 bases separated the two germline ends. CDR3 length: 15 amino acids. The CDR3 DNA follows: TGCGCCAGCAGCTTGCTTAGCGGAAAAAACTGGGAGCAGTTCTTC. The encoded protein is CASSLLSGKNWEQFF.

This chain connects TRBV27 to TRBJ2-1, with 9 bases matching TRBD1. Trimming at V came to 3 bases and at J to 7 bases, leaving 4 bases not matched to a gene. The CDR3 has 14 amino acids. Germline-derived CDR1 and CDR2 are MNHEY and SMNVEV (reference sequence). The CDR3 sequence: CASSFGQGRNEQFF. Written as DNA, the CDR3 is TGTGCCAGCAGTTTCGGACAGGGGAGAAATGAGCAGTTCTTC.

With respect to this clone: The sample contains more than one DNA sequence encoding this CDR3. CDR3 residues: CASSPGSFTGELFF. For the CDR3, the DNA is TGTGCCAGCTCACCAGGTAGTTTCACCGGGGAGCTGTTTTTT. The V gene is TRBV18, the J gene TRBJ2-2; D remains unclear. The CDR3 runs 14 residues. V was pared by 2 bases and J by 4 bases, with 8 bases between. Germline lookup yields CDR1 KGHSH and CDR2 LQKENI.

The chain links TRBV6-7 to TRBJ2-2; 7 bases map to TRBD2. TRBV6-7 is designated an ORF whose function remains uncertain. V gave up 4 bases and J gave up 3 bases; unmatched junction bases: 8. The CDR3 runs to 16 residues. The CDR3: CASSSLLARDTGELFF. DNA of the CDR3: TGTGCCAGCAGTTCCTTACTAGCGAGGGACACCGGGGAGCTGTTTTTT.

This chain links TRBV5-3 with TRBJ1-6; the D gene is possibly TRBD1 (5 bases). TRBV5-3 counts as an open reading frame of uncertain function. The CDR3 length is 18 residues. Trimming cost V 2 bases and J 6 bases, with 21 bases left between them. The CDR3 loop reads CARSFLPLRVRGNSPLHF. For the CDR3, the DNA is TGTGCCAGAAGCTTTTTACCCCTCAGGGTGCGGGGTAATTCACCCCTCCACTTT.

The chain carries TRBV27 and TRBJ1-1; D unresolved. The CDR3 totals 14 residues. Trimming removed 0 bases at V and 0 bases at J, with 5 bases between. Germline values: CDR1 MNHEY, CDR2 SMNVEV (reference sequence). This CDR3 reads CASSLSGMNTEAFF. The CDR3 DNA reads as TGTGCCAGCAGTTTATCAGGGATGAACACTGAAGCTTTCTTT.

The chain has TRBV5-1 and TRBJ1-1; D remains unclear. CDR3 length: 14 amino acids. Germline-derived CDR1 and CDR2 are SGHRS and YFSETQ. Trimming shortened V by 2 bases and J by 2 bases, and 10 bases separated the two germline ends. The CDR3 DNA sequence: TGCGCCAGCAGCTTCCCGGGAACTAACACTGAAGCTTTCTTT. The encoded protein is CASSFPGTNTEAFF.

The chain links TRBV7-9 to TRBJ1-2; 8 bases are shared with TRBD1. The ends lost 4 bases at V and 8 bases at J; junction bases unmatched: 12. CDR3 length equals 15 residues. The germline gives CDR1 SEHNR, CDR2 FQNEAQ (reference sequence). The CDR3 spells CASSSIGQGKGGYTF. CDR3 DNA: TGTGCCAGCAGCTCTATCGGACAGGGTAAAGGGGGCTACACCTTC.

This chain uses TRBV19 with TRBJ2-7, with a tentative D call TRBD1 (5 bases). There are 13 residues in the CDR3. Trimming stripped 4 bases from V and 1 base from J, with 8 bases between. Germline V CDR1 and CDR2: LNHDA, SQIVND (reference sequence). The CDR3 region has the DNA TGTGCCAGTAGTACGCCAGGGTCCTACGAGCAGTACTTC. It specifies CASSTPGSYEQYF.

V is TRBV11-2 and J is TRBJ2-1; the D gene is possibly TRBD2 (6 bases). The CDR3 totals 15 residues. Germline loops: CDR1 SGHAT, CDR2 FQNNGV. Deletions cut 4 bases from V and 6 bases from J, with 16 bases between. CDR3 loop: CASSSIKDGGNEQFF. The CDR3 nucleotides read TGTGCCAGCAGCTCTATAAAGGACGGGGGCAATGAGCAGTTCTTC.

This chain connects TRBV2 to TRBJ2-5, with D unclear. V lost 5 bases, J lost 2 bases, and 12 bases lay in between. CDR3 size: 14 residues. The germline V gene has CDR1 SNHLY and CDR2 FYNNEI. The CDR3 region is CASSPSSGQETQYF. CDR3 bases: TGTGCCAGCAGTCCCTCTTCGGGTCAAGAGACCCAGTACTTC.

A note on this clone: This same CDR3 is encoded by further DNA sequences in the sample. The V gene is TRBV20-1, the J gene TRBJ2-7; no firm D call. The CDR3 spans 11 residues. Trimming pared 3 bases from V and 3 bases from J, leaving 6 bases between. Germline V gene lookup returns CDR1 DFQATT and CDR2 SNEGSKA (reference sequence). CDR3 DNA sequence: TGCAGTGCTAGGGCGATCTACGAGCAGTACTTC. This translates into CSARAIYEQYF.

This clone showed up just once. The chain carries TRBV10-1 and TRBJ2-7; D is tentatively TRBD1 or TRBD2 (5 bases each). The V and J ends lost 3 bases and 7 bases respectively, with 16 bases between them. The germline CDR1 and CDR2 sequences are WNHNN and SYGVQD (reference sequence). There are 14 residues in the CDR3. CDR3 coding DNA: TGCGCCAGCAGTGATCGGGACCGGCCCCGGGAGCAGTACTTC. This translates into CASSDRDRPREQYF.

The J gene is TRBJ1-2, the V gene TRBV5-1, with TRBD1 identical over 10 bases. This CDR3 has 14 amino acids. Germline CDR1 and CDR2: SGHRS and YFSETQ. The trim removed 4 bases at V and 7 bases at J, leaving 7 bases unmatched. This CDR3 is CASSIGTGDGGYTF. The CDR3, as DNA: TGCGCCAGCAGCATTGGGACAGGGGACGGTGGCTACACCTTC. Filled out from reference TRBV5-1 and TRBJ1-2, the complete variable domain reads KAGVTQTPRYLIKTRGQQVTLSCSPISGHRSVSWYQQTPGQGLQFLFEYFSETQRNKGNFPGRFSGRQFSNSRSEMNVSTLELGDSALYLCASSIGTGDGGYTFGSGTRLTVV.

The DNA of the CDR3 is TGTGCCAGCAGCTTGGGCTTGCGCCAGAGCTCCTACGAGCAGTACTTC. Its protein product is CASSLGLRQSSYEQYF. The chain couples TRBV7-9 to TRBJ2-7; D not certain. CDR3 length: 16 residues. Per the germline V gene, CDR1 is SEHNR and CDR2 is FQNEAQ (reference sequence). V was cut by 3 bases and J by 0 bases, with 15 bases left in between.

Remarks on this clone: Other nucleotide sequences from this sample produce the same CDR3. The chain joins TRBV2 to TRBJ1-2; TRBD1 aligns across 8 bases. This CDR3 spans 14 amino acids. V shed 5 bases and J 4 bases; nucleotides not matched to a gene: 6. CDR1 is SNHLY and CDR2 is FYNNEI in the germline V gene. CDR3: CASSRGQGSYGYTF. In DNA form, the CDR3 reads TGTGCCAGCAGTAGAGGACAGGGAAGCTATGGCTACACCTTC.

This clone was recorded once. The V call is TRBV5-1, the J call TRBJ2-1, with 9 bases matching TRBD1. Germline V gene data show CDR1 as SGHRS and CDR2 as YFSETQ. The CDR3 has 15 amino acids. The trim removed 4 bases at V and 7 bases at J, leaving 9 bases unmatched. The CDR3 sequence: CASSLGQGFSNEQFF. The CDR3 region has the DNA TGCGCCAGCAGCCTGGGACAGGGTTTTTCGAATGAGCAGTTCTTC.

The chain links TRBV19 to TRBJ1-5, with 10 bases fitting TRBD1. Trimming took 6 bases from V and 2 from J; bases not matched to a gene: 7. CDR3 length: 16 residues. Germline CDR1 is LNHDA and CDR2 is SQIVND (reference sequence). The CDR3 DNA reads TGTGCCAGTAGAGACAGGGGGCGTACGGGCAATCAGCCCCAGCATTTT. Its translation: CASRDRGRTGNQPQHF.

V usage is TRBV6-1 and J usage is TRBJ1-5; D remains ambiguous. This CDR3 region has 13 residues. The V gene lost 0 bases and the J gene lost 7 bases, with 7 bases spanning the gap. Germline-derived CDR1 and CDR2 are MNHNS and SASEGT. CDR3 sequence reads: CASSEARSQPQHF. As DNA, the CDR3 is TGTGCCAGCAGTGAAGCGCGGAGCCAGCCCCAGCATTTT.

The CDR3: CAGQPIYQETQYF. The DNA of the CDR3 is TGTGCCGGTCAGCCTATCTACCAAGAGACCCAGTACTTC. The chain employs TRBV2 and TRBJ2-5, with no clear D. From germline, CDR1 is SNHLY and CDR2 FYNNEI. The CDR3 is 13 amino acids. Trimming took 11 bases from V and 0 from J, leaving 13 bases between them.

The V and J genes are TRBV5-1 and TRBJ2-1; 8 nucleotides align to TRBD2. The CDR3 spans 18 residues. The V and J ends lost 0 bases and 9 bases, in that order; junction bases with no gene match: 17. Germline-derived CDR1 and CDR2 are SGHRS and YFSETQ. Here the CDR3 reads CASSLDVGGKREWVEQFF. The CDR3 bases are TGCGCCAGCAGCTTGGATGTGGGTGGAAAGCGGGAGTGGGTTGAGCAGTTCTTC.

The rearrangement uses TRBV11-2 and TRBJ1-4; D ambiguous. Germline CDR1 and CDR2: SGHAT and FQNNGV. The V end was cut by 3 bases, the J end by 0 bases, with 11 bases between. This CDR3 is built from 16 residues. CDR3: CASSFGVKATNEKLFF. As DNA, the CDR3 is TGTGCCAGCAGCTTCGGGGTAAAGGCAACTAATGAAAAACTGTTTTTT.

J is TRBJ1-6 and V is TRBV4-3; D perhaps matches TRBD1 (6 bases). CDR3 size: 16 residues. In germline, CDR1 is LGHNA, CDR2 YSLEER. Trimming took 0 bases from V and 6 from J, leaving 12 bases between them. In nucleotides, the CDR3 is TGCGCCAGCAGCCAAGAAGGGGGACACCCTAATTCACCCCTCCACTTT. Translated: CASSQEGGHPNSPLHF.

CDR3: CASSLGQGSEAFF. The CDR3 bases are TGTGCCAGCAGCTTAGGTCAAGGATCGGAAGCTTTCTTT. This chain links TRBV11-2 with TRBJ1-1; D is ambiguous. Trimming left V 1 base short and J 8 bases short, with 11 bases between. The CDR3 runs to 13 residues. Germline CDR1 reads SGHAT; CDR2 reads FQNNGV.